The 14 T cell receptor beta chains below were found in one sample sequenced in a study of cytomegalovirus exposure and HLA in healthy donors. It was with 60 Vbeta and 13 Jbeta primers that the PCR ran. The assay was immunoSEQ multiplex PCR, and TCRdb's table has in-frame clones only and misses some. There are fewer than 40,000 clones in the sample; about 67% occur only once, and roughly a tenth lies in the top ten. Sequences were obtained from PBMCs. Every receptor here comes from a middle-aged man in good health and CMV-seropositive.

The chain carries TRBV7-9 and TRBJ2-3; the D gene is possibly TRBD2 (5 bases). This CDR3 is built from 13 residues. CDR1 and CDR2 (germline): SEHNR, FQNEAQ (reference sequence). Between the trimmed V and J ends, which lost 9 bases and 3 bases, there was a span of 13 bases. The CDR3: CASLEGRTDTQYF. CDR3 sequence (DNA): TGTGCCAGTCTAGAGGGTAGGACAGATACGCAGTATTTT.

This clone turned up a few times. This sequence joins TRBV28 and TRBJ2-7; D may be TRBD1 (5 bases). Between the trimmed V and J ends, which lost 10 bases and 0 bases, there was a span of 19 bases. CDR1 MDHEN and CDR2 SYDVKM come from the germline V gene. This CDR3 comprises 15 residues. DNA for the CDR3: TGTGCCATCAATAAGGGGCCAAGGGACTCCTACGAGCAGTACTTC. Translating gives CAINKGPRDSYEQYF.

As concerns this clone: This sample also contains other DNA sequences that code for the same CDR3. The J gene is TRBJ2-7, the V gene TRBV9; D might be TRBD2 (7 bases). The V gene lost 4 bases and the J gene lost 4 bases, with 15 bases spanning the gap. Germline CDR1 reads SGDLS; CDR2 reads YYNGEE. The CDR3 totals 14 residues. This CDR3 reads CASSPGGGRYEQYF. The CDR3 bases are TGTGCCAGCAGCCCTGGCGGGGGCCGGTACGAGCAGTACTTC.

The CDR3 bases are TGCGCCAGCGCCCAAGGGGGACTAAGGGGACAAGAGACCCAGTACTTC. As protein: CASAQGGLRGQETQYF. This rearrangement joins TRBV5-1 to TRBJ2-5; perhaps TRBD2 as D (7 bases). Germline V gene lookup returns CDR1 SGHRS and CDR2 YFSETQ. V shed 7 bases and J shed 2 bases, with 21 bases lying between them. CDR3 size: 16 residues. Supplemented by reference TRBV5-1 and TRBJ2-5, the full variable domain reads KAGVTQTPRYLIKTRGQQVTLSCSPISGHRSVSWYQQTPGQGLQFLFEYFSETQRNKGNFPGRFSGRQFSNSRSEMNVSTLELGDSALYLCASAQGGLRGQETQYFGPGTRLLVL.

The chain carries TRBV6-4 and TRBJ2-1, with D possibly being TRBD1 (5 bases). This CDR3 has 12 amino acids. Germline CDR1 is MRHNA and CDR2 is SNTAGT. Trimming cost V 3 bases and J 8 bases, with 8 bases left between them. Here the CDR3 DNA reads TGTGCCAGCAGTGAGCAGGGCGATGAGCAGTTCTTC. It is translated as CASSEQGDEQFF.

This clone showed up just a few times. The V call is TRBV2, the J call TRBJ1-4; 7 nucleotides agree with TRBD1. V lost 6 bases to trimming and J lost 4 bases; unmatched junction nucleotides: 8. CDR1 and CDR2 from the germline V gene are SNHLY and FYNNEI. This CDR3 contains 15 residues. For the CDR3, the DNA is TGTGCCAGCAGGCGCCGGGACAGCTTTAATGAAAAACTGTTTTTT. This gives the protein CASRRRDSFNEKLFF.

The rearrangement uses TRBV6-1 and TRBJ1-5, with 10 nucleotides matching TRBD1. Germline CDR1 and CDR2: MNHNS and SASEGT. The CDR3 sequence is 16 residues long. The ends lost 0 bases at V and 6 bases at J; junction bases unmatched: 5. The CDR3 sequence: CASSEASGTGAQPQHF. The CDR3, as DNA: TGTGCCAGCAGTGAAGCCTCCGGGACAGGGGCTCAGCCCCAGCATTTT.

V and J are TRBV5-5 and TRBJ1-5; D is perhaps TRBD1 (6 bases). Trimming stripped 0 bases from V and 9 bases from J, with 16 bases between. The CDR3 runs 15 residues. CDR1 is SGHKS, CDR2 YYEKEE, per germline (reference sequence). The CDR3 bases are TGTGCCAGCAGCTTGGCAGGCAGGGGCCCAAGGCCCCAGCATTTT. It yields the protein CASSLAGRGPRPQHF. Full variable domain (missing parts from reference TRBV5-5 and TRBJ1-5): DAGVTQSPTHLIKTRGQQVTLRCSPISGHKSVSWYQQVLGQGPQFIFQYYEKEERGRGNFPDRFSARQFPNYSSELNVNALLLGDSALYLCASSLAGRGPRPQHFGDGTRLSIL.

This clone has just a few counts. The rearrangement joins TRBV27 to TRBJ2-7; 10 bases map to TRBD1. V dropped 2 bases and J dropped 5; count of bases not matched to a gene: 9. The CDR3 sequence is 16 residues long. Germline V gives CDR1 MNHEY, CDR2 SMNVEV (reference sequence). This chain's CDR3 is CASSLSSGQGLHEQYF. The CDR3 DNA sequence: TGTGCCAGCAGTTTAAGCTCGGGACAGGGGCTCCACGAGCAGTACTTC.

The chain combines TRBV29-1 with TRBJ2-7; D possibly corresponds to TRBD2 (5 bases). V dropped 6 bases and J dropped 3 bases, with 9 bases sitting between them. The length of the CDR3 is 11 residues. Germline V CDR1 and CDR2: SQVTM, ANQGSEA. Written as DNA, the CDR3 is TGCAGCGTCGGGGTAGACTACGAGCAGTACTTC. Translation gives CSVGVDYEQYF.

This rearrangement joins TRBV11-3 to TRBJ1-6; D unresolved. The CDR3 runs to 15 residues. CDR1 SGHNT and CDR2 YENEEA come from the germline V gene. Trimming shortened V by 1 base and J by 7 bases, and 11 bases separated the two germline ends. The CDR3 DNA sequence: TGTGCCAGCAGCTTAGTTTCAGGCGTCAATTCACCCCTCCACTTT. Translated, it gives CASSLVSGVNSPLHF.

The chain joins TRBV11-2 to TRBJ1-1; D is uncertain. The CDR3 runs 15 residues. The germline V gene encodes CDR1 SGHAT and CDR2 FQNNGV. Trimming took off 3 bases at V and 1 base at J, with 12 bases between the two ends. The CDR3 DNA reads TGTGCCAGCAGCTTTCCGAGGGTGGGGAACACTGAAGCTTTCTTT. It is translated as CASSFPRVGNTEAFF. The entire variable domain, with the rest obtained from reference TRBV11-2 and TRBJ1-1, is as follows: EAGVAQSPRYKIIEKRQSVAFWCNPISGHATLYWYQQILGQGPKLLIQFQNNGVVDDSQLPKDRFSAERLKGVDSTLKIQPAKLEDSAVYLCASSFPRVGNTEAFFGQGTRLTVV.

The gene calls are TRBV30 and TRBJ2-7; TRBD1 matches 9 bases. The germline gives CDR1 GTSNPN, CDR2 SVGIG (reference sequence). The CDR3 is 13 amino acids. V gave up 1 base and J gave up 5 bases; unmatched junction bases: 3. The CDR3 coding sequence is TGTGCCTGGAGTGGACAGGGGGGCCACGAGCAGTACTTC. Translated, it gives CAWSGQGGHEQYF.

This clone was seen more than once but under ten times. The chain uses TRBV27 and TRBJ2-7, with D perhaps TRBD1 (6 bases). The germline gives CDR1 MNHEY, CDR2 SMNVEV (reference sequence). The CDR3 runs to 13 residues. V shed 8 bases and J shed 3 bases, with 14 bases lying between them. CDR3 sequence (DNA): TGTGCCAGCGGGCTGACAGGTTTCTACGAGCAGTACTTC. Translation: CASGLTGFYEQYF.